The present T cell receptor (beta chain) was sequenced within a study of CD8+ T cells in alopecia areata. Regarding the study as a whole: Among the top 100, expanded CD8+ clones, as well as scalp clonality, were significantly decreased by tofacitinib. Especially in alopecia totalis/universalis, lesional scalp showed greater clonality than normal scalp did.

Sequencing used cDNA as its template, made by extracting RNA and reverse transcribing it. The table came from immunoSEQ multiplex PCR; TCRdb's copy has only in-frame clones and leaves some out. The table records around 200,000 clones, 58% of them present only once. The treatment here: oral pan-JAK inhibitor, 5-10 mg twice daily. Researchers took lesional scalp punch biopsies and peripheral blood from people who were alopecia areata patients. Of note for this clone: Its antigen is currently unknown.

The TCR was taken from a human donor with alopecia areata. The sequenced sample was CD8+ T cells sorted from blood, obtained at week 24, from a patient treated with tofacitinib.

CDR3: CASSSRRYSDETQYF. The CDR3 bases are TGTGCCAGCAGCTCCCGTCGTTACTCCGACGAGACCCAGTACTTC. The J gene is TRBJ2-5, the V gene TRBV7-2; D remains unclear. Between the trimmed V and J ends, which lost 4 bases and 5 bases, there was a span of 17 bases. Germline V gives CDR1 SGHTA, CDR2 FQGNSA. This CDR3 is built from 15 residues.